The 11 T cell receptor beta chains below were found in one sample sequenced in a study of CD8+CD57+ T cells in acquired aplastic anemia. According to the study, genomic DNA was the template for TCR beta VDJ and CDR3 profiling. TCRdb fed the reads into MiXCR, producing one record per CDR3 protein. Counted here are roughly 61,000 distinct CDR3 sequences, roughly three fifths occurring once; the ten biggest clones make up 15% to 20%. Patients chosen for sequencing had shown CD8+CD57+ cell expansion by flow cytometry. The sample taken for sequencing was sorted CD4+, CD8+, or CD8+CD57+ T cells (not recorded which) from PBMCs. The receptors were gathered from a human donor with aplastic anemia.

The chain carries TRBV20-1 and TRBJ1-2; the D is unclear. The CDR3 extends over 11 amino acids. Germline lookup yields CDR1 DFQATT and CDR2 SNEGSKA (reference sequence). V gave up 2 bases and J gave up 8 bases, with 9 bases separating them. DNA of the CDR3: TGCAGTGCTAGACTTATGGGAGGCTACACCTTC. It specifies CSARLMGGYTF.

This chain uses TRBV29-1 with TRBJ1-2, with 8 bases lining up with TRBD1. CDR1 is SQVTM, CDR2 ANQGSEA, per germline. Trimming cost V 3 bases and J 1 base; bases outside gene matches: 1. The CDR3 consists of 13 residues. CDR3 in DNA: TGCAGCGTTGAGGGACAGGATAACTATGGCTACACCTTC. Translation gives CSVEGQDNYGYTF.

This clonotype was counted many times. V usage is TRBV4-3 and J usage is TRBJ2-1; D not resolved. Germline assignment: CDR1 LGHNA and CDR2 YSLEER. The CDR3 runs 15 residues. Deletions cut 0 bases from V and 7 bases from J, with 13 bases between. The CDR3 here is CASSQERKSYNEQFF. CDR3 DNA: TGCGCCAGCAGCCAAGAACGGAAAAGCTATAATGAGCAGTTCTTC.

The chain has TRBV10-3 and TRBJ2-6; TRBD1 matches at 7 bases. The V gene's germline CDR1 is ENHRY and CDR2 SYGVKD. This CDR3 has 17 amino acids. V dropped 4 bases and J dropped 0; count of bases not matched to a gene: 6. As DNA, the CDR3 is TGTGCCATCAGTGCTGGACAGGCCCGCTCTGGGGCCAACGTCCTGACTTTC. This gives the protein CAISAGQARSGANVLTF.

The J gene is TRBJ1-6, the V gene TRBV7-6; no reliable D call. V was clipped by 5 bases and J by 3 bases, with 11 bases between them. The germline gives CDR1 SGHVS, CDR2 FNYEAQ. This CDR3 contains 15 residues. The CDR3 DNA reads TGTGCCAGCAGCCGCGCCAGTAACTATAATTCACCCCTCCACTTT. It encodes CASSRASNYNSPLHF.

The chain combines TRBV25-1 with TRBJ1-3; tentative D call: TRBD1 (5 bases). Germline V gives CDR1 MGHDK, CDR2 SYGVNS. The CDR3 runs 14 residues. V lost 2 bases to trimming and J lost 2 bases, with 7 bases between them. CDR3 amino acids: CASSEIGAGNTIYF. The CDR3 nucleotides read TGTGCCAGCAGTGAAATAGGGGCTGGAAACACCATATATTTT.

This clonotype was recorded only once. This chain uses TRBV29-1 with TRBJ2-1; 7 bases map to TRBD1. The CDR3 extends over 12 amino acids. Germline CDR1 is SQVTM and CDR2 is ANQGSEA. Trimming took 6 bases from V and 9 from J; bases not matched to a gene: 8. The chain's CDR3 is CSVGKGAGEQFF. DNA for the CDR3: TGCAGCGTGGGTAAGGGGGCGGGTGAGCAGTTCTTC.

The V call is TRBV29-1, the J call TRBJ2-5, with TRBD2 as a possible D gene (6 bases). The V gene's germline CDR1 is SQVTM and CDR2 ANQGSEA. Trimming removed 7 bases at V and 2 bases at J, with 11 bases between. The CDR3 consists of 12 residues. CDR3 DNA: TGCAGCGCCGGGACTGGACAAGAGACCCAGTACTTC. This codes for CSAGTGQETQYF. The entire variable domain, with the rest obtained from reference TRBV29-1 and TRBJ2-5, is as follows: SAVISQKPSRDICQRGTSLTIQCQVDSQVTMMFWYRQQPGQSLTLIATANQGSEATYESGFVIDKFPISRPNLTFSTLTVSNMSPEDSSIYLCSAGTGQETQYFGPGTRLLVL.

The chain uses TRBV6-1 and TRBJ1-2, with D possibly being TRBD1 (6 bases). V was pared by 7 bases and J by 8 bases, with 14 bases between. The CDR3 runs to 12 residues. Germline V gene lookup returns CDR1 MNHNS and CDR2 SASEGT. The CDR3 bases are TGTGCCAGCACCTCGGGGGGCAGAGGCTACACCTTC. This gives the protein CASTSGGRGYTF.

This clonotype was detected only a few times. The CDR3 here is CSARRGISSYEQYF. For the CDR3, the DNA is TGCAGTGCTAGGCGGGGGATTTCCTCCTACGAGCAGTACTTC. J is TRBJ2-7 and V is TRBV20-1; 7 bases match TRBD2. Germline V gene data show CDR1 as DFQATT and CDR2 as SNEGSKA (reference sequence). The CDR3 spans 14 residues. V was pared by 3 bases and J by 0 bases, with 5 bases of the junction left unmatched.

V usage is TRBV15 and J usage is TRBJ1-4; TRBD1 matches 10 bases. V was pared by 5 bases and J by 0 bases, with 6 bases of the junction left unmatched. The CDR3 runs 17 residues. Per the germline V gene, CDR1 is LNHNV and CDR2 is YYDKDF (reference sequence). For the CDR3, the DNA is TGTGCCACCAGCCGGGACAGGGGACAAACAACTAATGAAAAACTGTTTTTT. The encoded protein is CATSRDRGQTTNEKLFF.